One TCR beta chain is described in this entry. Its matching antigen is unknown. These data originate in a study of cytomegalovirus exposure and HLA in healthy donors. Overall study results and limits: In an earlier analysis, about 87% or about 30%: the productive usage of most TCR beta V segments.

Whereas donors were nominally healthy upon sampling, unrecorded immune exposures were probable. J lost 15 bases, V lost 6 bases, and 13 bases had no gene match. Germline CDR1 SQVTM, CDR2 ANQGSEA. This CDR3 contains 13 residues. The PCR made use of 60 Vbeta and 13 Jbeta primers. Repertoires were generated with immunoSEQ multiplex PCR, while TCRdb's copy carries only in-frame clones and drops some. The sample gives about 82,000 clones, under 80% of which show up once; 4.5% to 7% is in the top ten. The J gene is TRBJ2-1, the V gene TRBV29-1; TRBD2 matches at 11 bases. The clonotype comes from a male donor in good health and CMV-seropositive. The source material was PBMCs. CDR3 sequence: CSVVGITSGSAFF. CDR3 nucleotide sequence: TGCAGCGTCGTTGGAATCACTAGCGGGAGTGCGTTCTTC.